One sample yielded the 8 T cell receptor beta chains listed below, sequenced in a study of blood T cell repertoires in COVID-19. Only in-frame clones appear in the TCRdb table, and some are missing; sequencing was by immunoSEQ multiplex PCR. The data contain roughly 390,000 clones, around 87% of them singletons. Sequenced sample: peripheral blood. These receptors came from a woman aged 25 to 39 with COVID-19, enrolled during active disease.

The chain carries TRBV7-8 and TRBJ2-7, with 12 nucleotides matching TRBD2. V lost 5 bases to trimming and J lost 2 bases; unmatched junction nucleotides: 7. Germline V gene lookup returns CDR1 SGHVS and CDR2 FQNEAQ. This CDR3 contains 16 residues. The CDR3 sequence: CASSPGLAGLTYEQYF. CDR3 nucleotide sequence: TGTGCCAGCAGCCCCGGACTAGCGGGACTAACCTACGAGCAGTACTTC. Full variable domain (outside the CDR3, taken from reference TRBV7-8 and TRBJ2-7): GAGVSQSPRYKVAKRGQDVALRCDPISGHVSLFWYQQALGQGPEFLTYFQNEAQLDKSGLPSDRFFAERPEGSVSTLKIQRTQQEDSAVYLCASSPGLAGLTYEQYFGPGTRLTVT.

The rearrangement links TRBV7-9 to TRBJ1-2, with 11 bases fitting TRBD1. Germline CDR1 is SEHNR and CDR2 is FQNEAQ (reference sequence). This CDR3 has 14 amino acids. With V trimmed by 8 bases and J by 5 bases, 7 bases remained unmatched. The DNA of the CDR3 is TGTGCCAGCGGACAGGGGGCGACGAGTTATGGCTACACCTTC. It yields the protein CASGQGATSYGYTF.

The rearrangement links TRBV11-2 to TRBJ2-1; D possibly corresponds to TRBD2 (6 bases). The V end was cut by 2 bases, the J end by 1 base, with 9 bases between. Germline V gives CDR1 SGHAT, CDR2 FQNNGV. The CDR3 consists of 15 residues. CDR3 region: CASSLIGGSYNEQFF. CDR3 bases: TGTGCCAGCAGCTTAATTGGGGGGTCCTACAATGAGCAGTTCTTC.

The CDR3 bases are TGTGCCAGCAGTTGGGACAGGTTAGAGACCCAGTACTTC. Protein product: CASSWDRLETQYF. The chain carries TRBV6-5 and TRBJ2-5; TRBD1 agrees at 8 bases. The CDR3 is 13 amino acids. Looked up from germline, CDR1 is MNHEY and CDR2 is SVGAGI. V dropped 4 bases and J dropped 4; count of bases not matched to a gene: 2.

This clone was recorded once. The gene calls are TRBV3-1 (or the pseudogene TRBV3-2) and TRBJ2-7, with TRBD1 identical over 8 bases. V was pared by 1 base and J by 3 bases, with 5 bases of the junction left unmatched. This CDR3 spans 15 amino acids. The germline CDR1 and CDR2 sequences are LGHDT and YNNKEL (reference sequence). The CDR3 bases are TGTGCCAGCAGCCAAGGTGGGACAGGAATCTACGAGCAGTACTTC. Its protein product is CASSQGGTGIYEQYF.

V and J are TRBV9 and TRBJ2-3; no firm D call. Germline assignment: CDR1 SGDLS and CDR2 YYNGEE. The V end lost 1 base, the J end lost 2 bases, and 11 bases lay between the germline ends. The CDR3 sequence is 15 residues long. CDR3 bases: TGTGCCAGCAGCGTAAACAGATTTTACACAGATACGCAGTATTTT. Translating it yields CASSVNRFYTDTQYF.

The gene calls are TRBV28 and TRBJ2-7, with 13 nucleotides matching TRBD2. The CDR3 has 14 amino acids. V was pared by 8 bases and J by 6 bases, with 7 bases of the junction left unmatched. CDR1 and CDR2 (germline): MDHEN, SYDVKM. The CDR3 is CASRRLAGGSEQYF. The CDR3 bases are TGTGCCAGCCGCAGACTAGCGGGAGGTTCCGAGCAGTACTTC.

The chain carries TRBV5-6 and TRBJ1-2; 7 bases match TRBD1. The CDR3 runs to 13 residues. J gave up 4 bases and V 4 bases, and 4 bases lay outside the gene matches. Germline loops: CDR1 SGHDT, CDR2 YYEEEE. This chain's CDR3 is CASSQGGLYGYTF. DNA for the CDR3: TGTGCCAGCAGCCAGGGGGGACTCTATGGCTACACCTTC.